This T cell receptor (beta chain) was sequenced in a study of neurological immune-mediated disorders. Findings and caveats of the study: Phylogenetic grouping put 18 of 34 multiple sclerosis patients' repertoires into one related-CDR3 cluster, a possible signature.

TCRdb itself ran the 5' RACE reads through MiXCR, one entry per CDR3 protein. The sample gives 60,000 to 70,000 distinct CDR3 sequences, 5.2% of which show up once; around 5.3% is in the top ten. The sample holds many counts of this clonotype. Its specificity is not known. Germline V gene lookup returns CDR1 DFQATT and CDR2 SNEGSKA (reference sequence). The CDR3 runs to 14 residues. The ends were cut back, 0 bases at V and 2 bases at J, with 11 bases in the middle. Sequencing used PBMCs. The sequence was collected from a human donor with multiple sclerosis. The donor label of this sample is uncertain. The chain recombines TRBV20-1 with TRBJ2-7, with D possibly matching TRBD1 (5 bases). The CDR3 spells CSARDNPGPYEQYF. The CDR3 nucleotides are TGCAGTGCTAGAGATAACCCAGGGCCCTACGAGCAGTACTTC.